A selection of T cell receptor beta chains follows, all from one sample in a study of T cell repertoires in cytomegalovirus infection. TCRdb passed the reads through MiXCR, listing each CDR3 protein once. The table has about 130,000 distinct CDR3 sequences, over 30% seen once. Their cognate antigens are unknown. The source was CD8+ T cells from cultured PBMCs, collected from culture after CMV antigen stimulation. The origin of the receptors is a human donor in good health (CMV status not recorded). Some clones in this sample may be carry-over from other donors' samples. Both conserved end residues are part of each CDR3. A D gene is named only where the DNA matches it firmly. A row's size may be missing; if present it is once, few, many or a size class.

few	.	TRBV12-3/TRBV12-4	TRBJ2-3	16	TGTGCCAGCAGCGCACTCATTAGCGTTAACACAGATACGCAGTATTTT	CASSALISVNTDTQYF
.	.	TRBV28	TRBJ1-5	14	TGTGCCAGCAGTTTGTCATTTAGCAATCAGCCCCAGCATTTT	CASSLSFSNQPQHF
few	.	TRBV7-8	TRBJ1-4	16	TGTGCCAGCAGCCCCGTGCCCCGGGCCCTTTATGAAAAACTGTTTTTT	CASSPVPRALYEKLFF
few	.	TRBV24-1	TRBJ1-2	12	TGTGCCACCTCACAGGGAAACTATGGCTACACCTTC	CATSQGNYGYTF
.	TRBD1	TRBV12-3/TRBV12-4	TRBJ1-3	15	TGTGCCAGCTCCGACCTGGGACAGTCTGGAAACACCATATATTTT	CASSDLGQSGNTIYF
few	.	TRBV11-2	TRBJ2-3	12	TGTGCCAGCAGGCAAGTGGATGATACGCAGTATTTT	CASRQVDDTQYF
.	TRBD1	TRBV6-2/TRBV6-3	TRBJ2-1	14	TGTGCCAGCAGTTCCGGACAGGGGGTCGTTGAGCAGTTCTTC	CASSSGQGVVEQFF
few	TRBD1	TRBV12-5	TRBJ1-1	15	TGTGCTAGTGACGGACAGGGCCAGATGGGTACTGAAGCTTTCTTT	CASDGQGQMGTEAFF
.	TRBD2	TRBV19	TRBJ2-5	15	TGTGCCAGTAGTATAGGGGGGGGGGTCCAAGAGACCCAGTACTTC	CASSIGGGVQETQYF
few	TRBD1	TRBV5-1	TRBJ2-7	16	TGCGCCAGCAGTGATGACCCGGGGACAGGGTACTACGAGCAGTACTTC	CASSDDPGTGYYEQYF
few	.	TRBV4-1	TRBJ1-3	16	TGCGCCAGCAGCCAAGATCGAGGGTTCGGGGGAAACACCATATATTTT	CASSQDRGFGGNTIYF
.	.	TRBV29-1	TRBJ1-1	13	TGCAGCGTTGTACCGGGCCTAAACACTGAAGCTTTCTTT	CSVVPGLNTEAFF
many	.	TRBV7-2	TRBJ1-1	14	TGTGCCAGCAGCTCAAAACCTAAATACACTGAAGCTTTCTTT	CASSSKPKYTEAFF
many	.	TRBV12-5	TRBJ1-6	16	TGTGCTAGTGGTTTGGTAGAGTGGGAACAGAATTCACCCCTCCACTTT	CASGLVEWEQNSPLHF
.	.	TRBV19	TRBJ2-7	12	TGTGCCAGTAGCCCAAACGGGGACGAGCAGTACTTC	CASSPNGDEQYF
few	TRBD1	TRBV12-3/TRBV12-4	TRBJ1-2	16	TGTGCCAGCAGTCCCCCCGGGACAGGGTGGAACTATGGCTACACCTTC	CASSPPGTGWNYGYTF
.	TRBD2	TRBV13	TRBJ2-2	17	TGTGCCAGCAGCTTAGGGACTAGCGGAATAGGTACCGGGGAGCTGTTTTTT	CASSLGTSGIGTGELFF
few	.	TRBV11-2	TRBJ2-1	14	TGTGCCAGCAGCTCACTTAGCGCTTACAATGAGCAGTTCTTC	CASSSLSAYNEQFF
.	.	TRBV12-3/TRBV12-4	TRBJ2-6	14	TGTGCCAGCAGTCAAAGCTCTGGGGCCAACGTCCTGACTTTC	CASSQSSGANVLTF
few	.	TRBV28	TRBJ1-6	13	TGTGCCAGCACTCCAGGTGAGGAGTCACCCCTCCACTTT	CASTPGEESPLHF
.	.	TRBV12-3/TRBV12-4	TRBJ2-1	13	TGTGCCAGCCAAGCTGACTCCTACAATGAGCAGTTCTTC	CASQADSYNEQFF
.	TRBD2	TRBV12-3/TRBV12-4	TRBJ2-1	16	TGTGCCAGCAGTTTAGCCGGGACTAGATTCTTCAATGAGCAGTTCTTC	CASSLAGTRFFNEQFF
.	.	TRBV6-5	TRBJ1-2	14	TGTGCCAGCAGTTACTCGGCGCGAGGGTTTGGCTACACCTTC	CASSYSARGFGYTF
many	.	TRBV7-6	TRBJ2-7	14	TGTGCCAGCAGCTTAGGAGGGTCCGACTACGAGCAGTACTTC	CASSLGGSDYEQYF
.	.	TRBV4-1	TRBJ1-1	16	TGCGCCAGCAGCGAAACGCCGGGCAGGATGAACACTGAAGCTTTCTTT	CASSETPGRMNTEAFF
.	.	TRBV12-3/TRBV12-4	TRBJ1-1	13	TGTGCCAGCAGGGGGTCTGGAAGCACTGAAGCTTTCTTT	CASRGSGSTEAFF
.	.	TRBV20-1	TRBJ2-1	15	TGCAGTGCTCGAGGGCATTATACTAGAAACAATGAGCAGTTCTTC	CSARGHYTRNNEQFF
few	TRBD2	TRBV2	TRBJ2-3	16	TGTGCCAGCAGTTCGGCTAGCGGGAGCTCCACAGATACGCAGTATTTT	CASSSASGSSTDTQYF
.	.	TRBV12-3/TRBV12-4	TRBJ2-7	14	TGTGCCAGCAGTCCGCCCGGGAACTTCTACGAGCAGTACTTC	CASSPPGNFYEQYF
few	.	TRBV6-4	TRBJ2-1	14	TGTGCCAGCAGTTCAGGTTGGGAAGGGGATGAGCAGTTCTTC	CASSSGWEGDEQFF
many	TRBD2	TRBV28	TRBJ2-1	15	TGTGCCAGCAGTGGAATCCGGGACTACTACAATGAGCAGTTCTTC	CASSGIRDYYNEQFF
.	.	TRBV19	TRBJ2-1	16	TGTGCCAGTAGTGCCCACAGGGACGAAGGCAACGATGAGCAGTTCTTC	CASSAHRDEGNDEQFF
.	TRBD1	TRBV27	TRBJ1-5	13	TGTGCCAGCAGATTGGGACAGAATCAGCCCCAGCATTTT	CASRLGQNQPQHF
few	.	TRBV12-3/TRBV12-4	TRBJ2-1	14	TGTGCCAGCAGTCTCGCCGCTTCCTACAATGAGCAGTTCTTC	CASSLAASYNEQFF
.	TRBD1	TRBV9	TRBJ1-2	13	TGTGCCAGCAGCCGGGGACAGGACTATGGCTACACCTTC	CASSRGQDYGYTF
few	TRBD1	TRBV11-2	TRBJ1-2	17	TGTGCCAGCAGCGGCCGGGACAGGGGAATTTTGAACTATGGCTACACCTTC	CASSGRDRGILNYGYTF
many	.	TRBV7-2	TRBJ2-1	16	TGTGCCAGCAGCCCATCTTGGCGGTATGAGTACAATGAGCAGTTCTTC	CASSPSWRYEYNEQFF
.	.	TRBV9	TRBJ1-1	15	TGTGCCAGCAGCCTTATTCCGGGAGAGGACACTGAAGCTTTCTTT	CASSLIPGEDTEAFF
.	.	TRBV20-1	TRBJ2-3	13	TGCAGTGCTAGAGATGATCTAGCAAATACGCAGTATTTT	CSARDDLANTQYF
.	.	TRBV5-1	TRBJ2-7	13	TGCGCCAGCATGGGAGATGCTGGCTACGAGCAGTACTTC	CASMGDAGYEQYF
.	TRBD1	TRBV27	TRBJ2-7	14	TGTGCCAGCACCTCTCGACAGGGGGCCTACGAGCAGTACTTC	CASTSRQGAYEQYF
.	TRBD1	TRBV5-5	TRBJ1-3	15	TGTGCCAGCAGCTCCGACAGGGGAACTGGAAACACCATATATTTT	CASSSDRGTGNTIYF
.	TRBD1	TRBV11-2	TRBJ2-1	18	TGTGCCAGCAGCTTAGAACTCACAAGGACAGGGGGCCACAATGAGCAGTTCTTC	CASSLELTRTGGHNEQFF
.	.	TRBV28	TRBJ2-5	18	TGTGCCAGCAGTCCCAAGGGGGGCTTGGTGGTGAGTGCGGAGACCCAGTACTTC	CASSPKGGLVVSAETQYF
few	TRBD1	TRBV9	TRBJ2-2	14	TGTGCCAGCAGCGTGGACAGGGCCCCCGGGGAGCTGTTTTTT	CASSVDRAPGELFF
.	.	TRBV12-3/TRBV12-4	TRBJ1-1	14	TGTGCCAGCAGCACAGGGCAATACTCTTCCGAAGCTTTCTTT	CASSTGQYSSEAFF
once	.	TRBV28	TRBJ1-6	16	TGTGCCAGCAGTCCGAGATTAGGGACCCGCAATTCACCCCTCCACTTT	CASSPRLGTRNSPLHF
.	.	TRBV11-2	TRBJ2-1	15	TGTGCCAGCAGTTCCTCACTAGCCTCCTACAATGAGCAGTTCTTC	CASSSSLASYNEQFF
.	TRBD1	TRBV19	TRBJ1-2	15	TGTGCCAGTAGTTACCCGGGACAGGGCGTTTATGGCTACACCTTC	CASSYPGQGVYGYTF
.	TRBD1	TRBV7-9	TRBJ2-7	21	TGTGCCAGCAGCCCTAGAATAGTTGGGTCGTTGGGACAGGGTTATTCCTACGAGCAGTACTTC	CASSPRIVGSLGQGYSYEQYF
.	.	TRBV12-3/TRBV12-4	TRBJ1-1	14	TGTGCCAGCAGCCTCACTTGGGGGAACACTGAAGCTTTCTTT	CASSLTWGNTEAFF
.	.	TRBV28	TRBJ1-3	15	TGTGCCAGCAGCTACAGCCGGGCCAGGGGAAACACCATATATTTT	CASSYSRARGNTIYF
.	.	TRBV7-6	TRBJ2-6	13	TGTGCCAGCAGCTTTACTGGGGCCAACGTCCTGACTTTC	CASSFTGANVLTF
few	.	TRBV5-1	TRBJ2-7	12	TGCGCCAGCAGCTTTATCGGGTACGAGCAGTACTTC	CASSFIGYEQYF
.	.	TRBV3-1	TRBJ2-2	15	TGTGCCAGCAGCCAAGTAGCAGGGAACACCGGGGAGCTGTTTTTT	CASSQVAGNTGELFF
many	.	TRBV6-2/TRBV6-3	TRBJ2-5	14	TGTGCCAGCACCGGGAGTGGGACTTTGGAGACCCAGTACTTC	CASTGSGTLETQYF
.	.	TRBV6-6	TRBJ1-1	12	TGTGCCAGCAGAGAGAACAGGCGTGAAGCTTTCTTT	CASRENRREAFF
.	.	TRBV12-3/TRBV12-4	TRBJ1-1	14	TGTGCCAGCAGGCTTCCTGCAGGGGCTGGAGAAGCTTTCTTT	CASRLPAGAGEAFF
.	.	TRBV11-1	TRBJ2-3	16	TGTGCCAGCAGCTTATCCCGAACAGGGATTACAGATACGCAGTATTTT	CASSLSRTGITDTQYF